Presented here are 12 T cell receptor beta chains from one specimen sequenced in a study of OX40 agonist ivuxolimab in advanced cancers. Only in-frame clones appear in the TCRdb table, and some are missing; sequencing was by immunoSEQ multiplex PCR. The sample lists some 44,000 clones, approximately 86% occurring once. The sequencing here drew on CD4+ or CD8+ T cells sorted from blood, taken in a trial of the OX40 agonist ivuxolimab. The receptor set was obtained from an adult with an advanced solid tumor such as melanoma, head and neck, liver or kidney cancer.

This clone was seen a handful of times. CDR3 sequence: CASRTAGGLVNIQYF. The CDR3 DNA sequence: TGTGCCAGCCGTACGGCGGGGGGCTTAGTAAACATTCAGTACTTC. V and J are TRBV6-1 and TRBJ2-4; 8 bases agree with TRBD2. Germline CDR1 and CDR2: MNHNS and SASEGT. Unmatched junction bases numbered 12, after V lost 8 bases and J lost 6 bases. This CDR3 has 15 amino acids.

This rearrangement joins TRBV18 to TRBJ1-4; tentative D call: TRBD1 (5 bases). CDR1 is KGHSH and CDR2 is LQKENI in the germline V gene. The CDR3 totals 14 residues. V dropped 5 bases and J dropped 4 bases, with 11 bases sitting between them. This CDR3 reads CASSSRDGNEKLFF. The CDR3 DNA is TGTGCCAGCTCATCGAGGGACGGTAATGAAAAACTGTTTTTT.

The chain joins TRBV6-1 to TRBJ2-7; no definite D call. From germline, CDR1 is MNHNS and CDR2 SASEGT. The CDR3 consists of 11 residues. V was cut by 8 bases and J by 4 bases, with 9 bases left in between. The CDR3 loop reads CASSFQYEQYF. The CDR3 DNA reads TGTGCCAGCTCTTTCCAGTACGAGCAGTACTTC.

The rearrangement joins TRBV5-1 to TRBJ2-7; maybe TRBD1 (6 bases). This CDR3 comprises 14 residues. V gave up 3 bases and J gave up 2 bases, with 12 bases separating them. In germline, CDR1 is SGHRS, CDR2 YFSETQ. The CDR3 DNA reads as TGCGCCAGCAGCTACGGGAAGGGGGCCTACGAGCAGTACTTC. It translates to CASSYGKGAYEQYF. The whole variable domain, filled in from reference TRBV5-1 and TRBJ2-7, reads KAGVTQTPRYLIKTRGQQVTLSCSPISGHRSVSWYQQTPGQGLQFLFEYFSETQRNKGNFPGRFSGRQFSNSRSEMNVSTLELGDSALYLCASSYGKGAYEQYFGPGTRLTVT.

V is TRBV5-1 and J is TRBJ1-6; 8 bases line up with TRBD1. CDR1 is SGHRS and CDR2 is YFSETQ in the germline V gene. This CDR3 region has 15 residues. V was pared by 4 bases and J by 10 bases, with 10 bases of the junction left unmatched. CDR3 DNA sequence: TGCGCCAGCAGCCTTGGTACAGGGGGAGGATCACCCCTCCACTTT. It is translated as CASSLGTGGGSPLHF.

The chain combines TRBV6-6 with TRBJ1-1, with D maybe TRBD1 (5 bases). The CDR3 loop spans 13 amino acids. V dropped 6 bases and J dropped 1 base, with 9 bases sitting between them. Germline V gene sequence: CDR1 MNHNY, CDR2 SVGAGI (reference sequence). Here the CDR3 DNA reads TGTGCCAGCAGCATCGGACAGAACACTGAAGCTTTCTTT. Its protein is CASSIGQNTEAFF.

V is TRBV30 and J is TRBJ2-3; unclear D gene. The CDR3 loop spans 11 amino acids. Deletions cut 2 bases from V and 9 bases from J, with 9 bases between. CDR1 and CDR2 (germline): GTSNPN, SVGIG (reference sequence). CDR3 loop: CAWSPDHTQYF. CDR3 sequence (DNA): TGTGCCTGGAGTCCTGACCACACGCAGTATTTT.

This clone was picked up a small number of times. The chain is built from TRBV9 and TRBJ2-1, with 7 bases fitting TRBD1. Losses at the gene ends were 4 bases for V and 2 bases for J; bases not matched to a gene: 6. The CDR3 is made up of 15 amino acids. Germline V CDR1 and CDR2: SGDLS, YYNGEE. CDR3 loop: CASSPRTGTYNEQFF. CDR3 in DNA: TGTGCCAGCAGCCCGCGGACAGGAACCTACAATGAGCAGTTCTTC.

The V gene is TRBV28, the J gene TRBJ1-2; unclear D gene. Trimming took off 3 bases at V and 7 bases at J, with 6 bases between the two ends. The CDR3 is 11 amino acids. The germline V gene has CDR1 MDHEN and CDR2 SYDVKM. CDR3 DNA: TGTGCCAGCAGTTTCGATGGTGGCTACACCTTC. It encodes CASSFDGGYTF.

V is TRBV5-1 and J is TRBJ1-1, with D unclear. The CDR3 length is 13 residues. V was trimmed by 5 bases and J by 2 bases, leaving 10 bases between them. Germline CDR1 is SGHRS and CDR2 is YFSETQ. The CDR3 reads CASSMSDNTEAFF. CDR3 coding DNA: TGCGCCAGCAGTATGTCAGATAACACTGAAGCTTTCTTT.

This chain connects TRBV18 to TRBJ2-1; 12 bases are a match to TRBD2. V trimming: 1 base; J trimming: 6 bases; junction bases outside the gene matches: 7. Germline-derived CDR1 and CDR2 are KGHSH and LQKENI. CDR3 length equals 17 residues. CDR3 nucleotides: TGTGCCAGCTCACCACTCTTGACTAGCGGGGGAGTCAATGAGCAGTTCTTC. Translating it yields CASSPLLTSGGVNEQFF. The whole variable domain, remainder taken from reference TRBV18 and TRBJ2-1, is NAGVMQNPRHLVRRRGQEARLRCSPMKGHSHVYWYRQLPEEGLKFMVYLQKENIIDESGMPKERFSAEFPKEGPSILRIQQVVRGDSAAYFCASSPLLTSGGVNEQFFGPGTRLTVL.

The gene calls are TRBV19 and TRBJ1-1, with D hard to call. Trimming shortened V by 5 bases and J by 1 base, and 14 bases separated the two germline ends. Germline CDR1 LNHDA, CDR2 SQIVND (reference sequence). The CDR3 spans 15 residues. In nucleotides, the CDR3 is TGTGCCAGTAGTGCCCGAGGACGGGAGAACACTGAAGCTTTCTTT. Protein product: CASSARGRENTEAFF. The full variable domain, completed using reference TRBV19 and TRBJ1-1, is DGGITQSPKYLFRKEGQNVTLSCEQNLNHDAMYWYRQDPGQGLRLIYYSQIVNDFQKGDIAEGYSVSREKKESFPLTVTSAQKNPTAFYLCASSARGRENTEAFFGQGTRLTVV.